The rows below give T cell receptor beta chains drawn from one sample of a study of T cells in Graves' hyperthyroidism and ophthalmopathy. TCRdb passed the multiplex PCR reads through MiXCR, listing each CDR3 protein once. The sample lists some 250,000 distinct CDR3 sequences, 12% to 15% occurring once. What was sequenced was blood. The receptors were gathered from a woman in her 50s with Graves' hyperthyroidism that later progressed to Graves' ophthalmopathy. CDR3s include the opening cysteine and the closing phenylalanine or tryptophan. The D gene is left open where the match is weak. Clone size, where shown, is once, few, many, or a class for clones that have expanded.

D gene	V gene	clone size	J gene	CDR3 protein	CDR3 DNA
-	TRBV27	few	TRBJ2-3	CASSPWGQSDTQYF	TGTGCCAGCAGTCCCTGGGGTCAATCAGATACGCAGTATTTT
-	TRBV6-1	few	TRBJ2-1	CASSEIAGNEQFF	TGTGCCAGCAGTGAAATAGCTGGGAATGAGCAGTTCTTC
-	TRBV9	-	TRBJ2-7	CASSPAGRNYEQYF	TGTGCCAGCAGCCCGGCGGGAAGGAACTACGAGCAGTACTTC
TRBD1	TRBV18	-	TRBJ1-1	CASSPSGQGANTEAFF	TGTGCCAGCTCACCCTCGGGTCAGGGGGCGAACACTGAAGCTTTCTTT
-	TRBV7-3	few	TRBJ1-1	CASSISGNTEAFF	TGTGCCAGCAGCATCTCAGGGAACACTGAAGCTTTCTTT
-	TRBV30	-	TRBJ1-1	CAWSVPWGAFF	TGTGCCTGGAGTGTTCCTTGGGGAGCTTTCTTT
-	TRBV30	many	TRBJ2-1	CAWSRDHNEQFF	TGTGCCTGGAGTCGGGACCACAATGAGCAGTTCTTC
-	TRBV20-1	-	TRBJ1-2	CSARVYIPTESYGYTF	TGCAGTGCTAGAGTTTACATCCCGACGGAGAGCTATGGCTACACCTTC
-	TRBV5-1	-	TRBJ2-4	CASSPVISTKNIQYF	TGCGCCAGCAGCCCTGTAATATCGACCAAAAACATTCAGTACTTC
-	TRBV3-1	few	TRBJ2-7	CASSHLPGRRDEQYF	TGTGCCAGCAGCCACCTACCTGGGAGAAGGGACGAGCAGTACTTC
-	TRBV5-1	-	TRBJ1-5	CASSFDEDKPQHF	TGCGCCAGCAGCTTCGACGAAGACAAGCCCCAGCATTTT
-	TRBV15	few	TRBJ2-1	CATSRGRAGSPYNEQFF	TGTGCCACCAGCAGAGGGAGGGCGGGATCGCCCTACAATGAGCAGTTCTTC
-	TRBV3-1	many	TRBJ1-1	CASSQERRGRWVNTEAFF	TGTGCCAGCAGCCAAGAAAGGCGGGGTAGGTGGGTGAACACTGAAGCTTTCTTT
-	TRBV6-1	many	TRBJ2-4	CASSRPGTTKNIQYF	TGTGCCAGCAGCCGCCCGGGGACCACTAAAAACATTCAGTACTTC
-	TRBV6-1	many	TRBJ2-5	CASNGGRRETQYF	TGTGCCAGCAATGGGGGGAGGAGAGAGACCCAGTACTTC
-	TRBV2	few	TRBJ1-3	CASSGGQFGNTIYF	TGTGCCAGCAGTGGCGGACAGTTCGGAAACACCATATATTTT
TRBD2	TRBV9	many	TRBJ2-3	CASSVTGTSGSGTQYF	TGTGCCAGCAGCGTAACCGGGACTAGCGGGAGCGGTACGCAGTATTTT
-	TRBV20-1	few	TRBJ1-5	CSARGNPQEGQHF	TGCAGTGCTAGAGGAAACCCCCAGGAAGGCCAGCATTTT
TRBD1	TRBV9	many	TRBJ2-5	CASSVAPQGAAETQYF	TGTGCCAGCAGCGTAGCTCCACAGGGGGCAGCGGAGACCCAGTACTTC